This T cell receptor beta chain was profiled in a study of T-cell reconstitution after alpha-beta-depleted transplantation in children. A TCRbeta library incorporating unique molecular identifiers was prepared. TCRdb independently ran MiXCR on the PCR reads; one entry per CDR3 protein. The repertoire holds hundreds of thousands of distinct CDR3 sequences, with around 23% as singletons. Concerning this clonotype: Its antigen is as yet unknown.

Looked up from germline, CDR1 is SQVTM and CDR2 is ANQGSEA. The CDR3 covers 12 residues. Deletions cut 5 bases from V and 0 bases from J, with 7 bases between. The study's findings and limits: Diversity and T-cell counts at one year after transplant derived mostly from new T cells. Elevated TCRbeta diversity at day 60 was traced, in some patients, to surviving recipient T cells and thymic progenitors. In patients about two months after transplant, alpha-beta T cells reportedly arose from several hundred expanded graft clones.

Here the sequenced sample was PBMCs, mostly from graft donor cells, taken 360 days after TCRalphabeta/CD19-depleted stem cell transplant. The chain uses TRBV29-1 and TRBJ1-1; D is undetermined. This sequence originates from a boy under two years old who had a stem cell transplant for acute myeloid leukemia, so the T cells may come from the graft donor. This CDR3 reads CSVHGMNTEAFF. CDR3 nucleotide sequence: TGCAGCGTTCACGGGATGAACACTGAAGCTTTCTTT.